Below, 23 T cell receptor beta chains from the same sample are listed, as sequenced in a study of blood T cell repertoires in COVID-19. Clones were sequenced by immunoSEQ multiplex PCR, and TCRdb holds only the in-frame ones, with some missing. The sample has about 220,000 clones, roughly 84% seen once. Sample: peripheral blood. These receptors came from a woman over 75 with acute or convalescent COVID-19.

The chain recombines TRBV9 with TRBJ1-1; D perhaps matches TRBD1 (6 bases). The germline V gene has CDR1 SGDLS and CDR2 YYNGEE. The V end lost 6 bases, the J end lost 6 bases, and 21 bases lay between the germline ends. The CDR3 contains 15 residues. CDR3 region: CASTPTGQTSAEAFF. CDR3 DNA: TGTGCCAGCACCCCGACAGGCCAAACGAGCGCTGAAGCTTTCTTT.

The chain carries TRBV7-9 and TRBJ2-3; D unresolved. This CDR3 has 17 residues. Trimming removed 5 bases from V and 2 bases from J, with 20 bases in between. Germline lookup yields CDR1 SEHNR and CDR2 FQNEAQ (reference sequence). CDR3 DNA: TGTGCCAGCAGCCACAAATCCTGGGCCGAGTACACAGATACGCAGTATTTT. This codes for CASSHKSWAEYTDTQYF. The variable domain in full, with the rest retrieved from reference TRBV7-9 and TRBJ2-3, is DTGVSQNPRHKITKRGQNVTFRCDPISEHNRLYWYRQTLGQGPEFLTYFQNEAQLEKSRLLSDRFSAERPKGSFSTLEIQRTEQGDSAMYLCASSHKSWAEYTDTQYFGPGTRLTVL.

The CDR3 protein is CASSQGPWTGTDSPLHF. CDR3 in DNA: TGCGCCAGCAGCCAGGGGCCTTGGACAGGAACGGACTCACCCCTCCACTTT. The chain recombines TRBV4-1 with TRBJ1-6; TRBD1 matches 7 bases. Germline loops: CDR1 MGHRA, CDR2 YSYEKL. With 3 bases clipped from V and 10 bases from J, the junction kept 15 bases outside the gene matches. This CDR3 contains 17 residues.

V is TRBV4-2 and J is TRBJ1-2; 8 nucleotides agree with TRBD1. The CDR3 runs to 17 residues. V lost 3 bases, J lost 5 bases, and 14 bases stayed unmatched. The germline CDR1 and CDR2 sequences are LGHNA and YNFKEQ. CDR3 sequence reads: CASSQGRGDRGGYGYTF. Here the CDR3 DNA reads TGTGCCAGCAGCCAGGGGAGGGGCGACAGGGGCGGGTATGGCTACACCTTC.

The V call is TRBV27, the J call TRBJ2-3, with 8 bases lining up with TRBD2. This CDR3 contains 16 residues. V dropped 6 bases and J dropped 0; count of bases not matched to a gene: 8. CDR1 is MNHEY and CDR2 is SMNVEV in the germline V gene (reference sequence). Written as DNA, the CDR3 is TGTGCCAGCAGACCGAGAGCGGGGGCAAGCACAGATACGCAGTATTTT. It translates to CASRPRAGASTDTQYF.

The CDR3, as DNA: TGTGCCAGCAGCCTACGACTCCCGTCTAGCGGGGGAGCCGGGACCGGGGAGCTGTTTTTT. Its protein is CASSLRLPSSGGAGTGELFF. The chain has TRBV3-1 (or the pseudogene TRBV3-2) and TRBJ2-2; 10 nucleotides agree with TRBD2. CDR1 and CDR2 (germline): LGHDT, YNNKEL (reference sequence). This CDR3 is built from 20 residues. Trimming took 4 bases from V and 5 from J; bases not matched to a gene: 19.

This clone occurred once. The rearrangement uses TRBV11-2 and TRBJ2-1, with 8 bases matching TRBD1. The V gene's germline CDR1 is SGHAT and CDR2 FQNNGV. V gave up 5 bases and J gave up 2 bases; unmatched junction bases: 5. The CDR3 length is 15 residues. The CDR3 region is CASSQGQEPYNEQFF. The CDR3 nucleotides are TGTGCCAGCAGCCAGGGACAGGAACCCTACAATGAGCAGTTCTTC. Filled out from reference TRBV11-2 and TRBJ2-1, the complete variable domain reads EAGVAQSPRYKIIEKRQSVAFWCNPISGHATLYWYQQILGQGPKLLIQFQNNGVVDDSQLPKDRFSAERLKGVDSTLKIQPAKLEDSAVYLCASSQGQEPYNEQFFGPGTRLTVL.

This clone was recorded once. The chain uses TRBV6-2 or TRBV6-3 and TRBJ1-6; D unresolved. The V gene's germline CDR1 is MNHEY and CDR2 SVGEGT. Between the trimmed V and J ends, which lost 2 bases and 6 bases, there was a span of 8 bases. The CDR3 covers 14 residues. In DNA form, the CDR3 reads TGTGCCAGCAGTTACGGGCGGGGTAATTCACCCCTCCACTTT. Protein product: CASSYGRGNSPLHF.

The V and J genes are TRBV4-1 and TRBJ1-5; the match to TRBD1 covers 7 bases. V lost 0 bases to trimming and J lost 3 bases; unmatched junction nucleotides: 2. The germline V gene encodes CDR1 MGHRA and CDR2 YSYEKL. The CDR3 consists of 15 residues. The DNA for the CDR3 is TGCGCCAGCAGCCAAGATCAGGGGGACAATCAGCCCCAGCATTTT. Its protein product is CASSQDQGDNQPQHF.

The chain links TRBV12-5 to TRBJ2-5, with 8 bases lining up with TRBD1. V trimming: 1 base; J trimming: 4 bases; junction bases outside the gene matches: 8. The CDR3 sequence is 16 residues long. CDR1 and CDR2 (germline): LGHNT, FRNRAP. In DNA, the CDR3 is TGTGCTAGTGGTTTGGACAGGGACAGGTGGGGAGAGACCCAGTACTTC. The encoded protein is CASGLDRDRWGETQYF. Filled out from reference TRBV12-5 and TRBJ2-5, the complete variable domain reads DARVTQTPRHKVTEMGQEVTMRCQPILGHNTVFWYRQTMMQGLELLAYFRNRAPLDDSGMPKDRFSAEMPDATLATLKIQPSEPRDSAVYFCASGLDRDRWGETQYFGPGTRLLVL.

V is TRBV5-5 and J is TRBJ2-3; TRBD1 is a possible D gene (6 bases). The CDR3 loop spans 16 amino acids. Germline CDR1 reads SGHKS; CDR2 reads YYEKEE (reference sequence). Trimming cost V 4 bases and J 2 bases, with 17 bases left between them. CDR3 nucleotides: TGTGCCAGCAGCAAGGGGGACCTAGGACCCACAGATACGCAGTATTTT. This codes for CASSKGDLGPTDTQYF.

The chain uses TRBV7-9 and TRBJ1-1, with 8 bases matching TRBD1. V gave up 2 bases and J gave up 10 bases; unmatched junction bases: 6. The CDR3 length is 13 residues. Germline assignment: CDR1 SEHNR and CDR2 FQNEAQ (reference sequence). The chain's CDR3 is CASSLYQGAAAFF. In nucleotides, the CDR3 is TGTGCCAGCAGCTTATACCAGGGGGCTGCAGCTTTCTTT.

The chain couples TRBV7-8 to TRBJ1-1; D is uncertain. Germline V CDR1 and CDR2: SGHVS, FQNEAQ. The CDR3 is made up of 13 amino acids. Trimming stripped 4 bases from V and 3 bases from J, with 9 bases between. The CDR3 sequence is CASSSLPHTEAFF. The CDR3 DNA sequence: TGTGCCAGCAGCTCCCTCCCCCACACTGAAGCTTTCTTT.

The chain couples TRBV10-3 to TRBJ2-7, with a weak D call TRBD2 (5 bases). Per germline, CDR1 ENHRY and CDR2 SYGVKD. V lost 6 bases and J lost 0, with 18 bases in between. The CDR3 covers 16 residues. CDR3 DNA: TGTGCCATCAGACCATCGGAGGCGGGTGACTCCTACGAGCAGTACTTC. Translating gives CAIRPSEAGDSYEQYF.

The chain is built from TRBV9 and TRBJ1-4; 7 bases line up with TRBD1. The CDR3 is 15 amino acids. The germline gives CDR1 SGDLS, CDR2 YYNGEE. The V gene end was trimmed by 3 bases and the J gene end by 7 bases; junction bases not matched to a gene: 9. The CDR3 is CASSARQGEGEKLFF. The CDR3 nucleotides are TGTGCCAGCAGCGCCAGACAGGGTGAGGGTGAAAAACTGTTTTTT.

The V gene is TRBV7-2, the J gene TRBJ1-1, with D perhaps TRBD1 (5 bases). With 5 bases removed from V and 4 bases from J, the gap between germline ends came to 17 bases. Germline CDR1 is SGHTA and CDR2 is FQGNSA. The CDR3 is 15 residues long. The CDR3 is CASSDSLVGATEAFF. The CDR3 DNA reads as TGTGCCAGCAGCGACTCGCTGGTAGGGGCCACTGAAGCTTTCTTT.

The CDR3 DNA reads TGTGCCAGCATAGCGGGGGGCCCAGATACGCAGTATTTT. This sequence encodes CASIAGGPDTQYF. The rearrangement joins TRBV28 to TRBJ2-3, with TRBD2 matching 10 bases. V lost 7 bases and J lost 4; bases outside the gene matches: 2. Germline V lookup: CDR1 MDHEN, CDR2 SYDVKM. This CDR3 has 13 residues.

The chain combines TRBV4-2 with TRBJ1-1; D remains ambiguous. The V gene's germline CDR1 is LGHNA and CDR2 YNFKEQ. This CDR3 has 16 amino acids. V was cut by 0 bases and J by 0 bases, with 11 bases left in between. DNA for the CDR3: TGTGCCAGCAGCCAAGAGGCCACAGCAATGAACACTGAAGCTTTCTTT. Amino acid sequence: CASSQEATAMNTEAFF.

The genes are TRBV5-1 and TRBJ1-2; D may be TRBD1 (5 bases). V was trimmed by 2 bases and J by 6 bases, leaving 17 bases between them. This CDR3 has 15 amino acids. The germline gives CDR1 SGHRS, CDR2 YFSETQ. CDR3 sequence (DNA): TGCGCCAGCAGCTTAGTAAAGGGGATGAATGATGGCTACACCTTC. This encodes CASSLVKGMNDGYTF.

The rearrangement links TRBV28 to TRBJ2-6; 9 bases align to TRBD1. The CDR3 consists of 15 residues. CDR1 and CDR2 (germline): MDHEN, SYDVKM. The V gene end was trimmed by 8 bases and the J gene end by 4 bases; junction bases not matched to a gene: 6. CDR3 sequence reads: CASARQGGGANVLTF. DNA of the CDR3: TGTGCCAGCGCCAGACAGGGGGGAGGGGCCAACGTCCTGACTTTC.

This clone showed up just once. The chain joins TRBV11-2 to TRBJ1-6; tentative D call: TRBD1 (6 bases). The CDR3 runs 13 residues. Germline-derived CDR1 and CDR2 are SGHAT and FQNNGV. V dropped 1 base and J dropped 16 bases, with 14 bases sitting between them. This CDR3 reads CASSLGWGRALHF. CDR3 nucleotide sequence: TGTGCCAGCAGCTTAGGATGGGGGCGGGCTCTCCACTTT.

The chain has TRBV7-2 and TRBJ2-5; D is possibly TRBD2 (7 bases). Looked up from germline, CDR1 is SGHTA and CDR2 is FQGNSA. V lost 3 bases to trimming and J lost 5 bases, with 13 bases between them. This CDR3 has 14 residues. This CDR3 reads CASSLRGGTETQYF. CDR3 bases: TGTGCCAGCAGCTTGAGGGGGGGCACGGAGACCCAGTACTTC.

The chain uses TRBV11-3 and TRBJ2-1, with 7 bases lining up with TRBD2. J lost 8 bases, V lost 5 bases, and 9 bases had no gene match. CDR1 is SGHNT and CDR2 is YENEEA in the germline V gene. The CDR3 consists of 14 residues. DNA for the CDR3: TGTGCCAGCAGCGCCGGACTAGGCATGGATGAGCAGTTCTTC. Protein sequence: CASSAGLGMDEQFF. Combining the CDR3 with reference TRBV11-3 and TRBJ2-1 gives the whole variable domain EAGVVQSPRYKIIEKKQPVAFWCNPISGHNTLYWYLQNLGQGPELLIRYENEEAVDDSQLPKDRFSAERLKGVDSTLKIQPAELGDSAVYLCASSAGLGMDEQFFGPGTRLTVL.